These 18 T cell receptor beta chains came from one sample sequenced in a study of cytomegalovirus exposure and HLA in healthy donors. TCRdb keeps only in-frame clones here, not all; method: immunoSEQ multiplex PCR. The sample lists 98,000 or so clones, approximately 94% occurring once. The sample consisted of PBMCs. These receptor sequences come from a young woman in good health and CMV-seronegative.

Regarding this clone: Other DNA sequences within the sample encode an identical CDR3. This chain connects TRBV13 to TRBJ2-1; 8 bases align to TRBD1. The V gene end was trimmed by 2 bases and the J gene end by 4 bases; junction bases not matched to a gene: 4. Germline V gene data show CDR1 as PRHDT and CDR2 as FYEKMQ (reference sequence). The CDR3 has 15 residues. The CDR3 reads CASSLQGALYNEQFF. The CDR3 DNA sequence: TGTGCCAGCAGCTTACAGGGGGCCTTATACAATGAGCAGTTCTTC.

The rearrangement links TRBV28 to TRBJ2-1, with D possibly TRBD2 on 6 matching bases. Germline-derived CDR1 and CDR2 are MDHEN and SYDVKM. The CDR3 has 15 residues. V lost 2 bases, J lost 0 bases, and 8 bases lay in between. The CDR3 region is CASSLAGSSYNEQFF. CDR3 sequence (DNA): TGTGCCAGCAGTTTAGCGGGGAGCTCCTACAATGAGCAGTTCTTC.

This sequence joins TRBV5-1 and TRBJ2-7, with D maybe TRBD1 (8 bases). Germline lookup yields CDR1 SGHRS and CDR2 YFSETQ. V was clipped by 4 bases and J by 1 base, with 15 bases between them. The CDR3 runs 15 residues. The CDR3 nucleotides are TGCGCCAGCAGCGCCCTACAGGGGGGGTCCTACGAGCAGTACTTC. Translating it yields CASSALQGGSYEQYF.

The V gene is TRBV4-1, the J gene TRBJ2-5; maybe TRBD1 (5 bases). The CDR3 loop spans 15 amino acids. Germline lookup yields CDR1 MGHRA and CDR2 YSYEKL. Trimming took off 3 bases at V and 2 bases at J, with 13 bases between the two ends. The CDR3 is CASSHGAARQETQYF. The CDR3 coding sequence is TGCGCCAGCAGCCATGGGGCAGCTCGGCAAGAGACCCAGTACTTC.

This sequence joins TRBV19 and TRBJ1-3, with unresolved D. The CDR3 runs to 15 residues. V lost 5 bases and J 0 bases, leaving 11 bases between the germline ends. Germline CDR1 reads LNHDA; CDR2 reads SQIVND (reference sequence). In nucleotides, the CDR3 is TGTGCCAGTAGTGCAGACATTTCCTCTGGAAACACCATATATTTT. Protein: CASSADISSGNTIYF.

The V call is TRBV29-1, the J call TRBJ1-2; D not resolved. There are 12 residues in the CDR3. Trimming removed 1 base at V and 5 bases at J, with 8 bases between. Germline V gene sequence: CDR1 SQVTM, CDR2 ANQGSEA. The CDR3 DNA follows: TGCAGCGTTGAAGCACCCGCGTATGGCTACACCTTC. This sequence encodes CSVEAPAYGYTF.

This clone showed up just once. The chain is built from TRBV28 and TRBJ1-1; 7 positions agree with TRBD1. Germline V lookup: CDR1 MDHEN, CDR2 SYDVKM. The CDR3 is 11 amino acids. V trimming: 6 bases; J trimming: 10 bases; junction bases outside the gene matches: 5. The CDR3 spells CASRGGQLAFF. In nucleotides, the CDR3 is TGTGCCAGCAGAGGGGGCCAGTTAGCTTTCTTT.

The chain uses TRBV13 and TRBJ2-6; no clear D. V lost 1 base to trimming and J lost 2 bases, with 6 bases between them. Germline V gives CDR1 PRHDT, CDR2 FYEKMQ (reference sequence). This CDR3 is built from 15 residues. CDR3 loop: CASSLARAGANVLTF. The CDR3 nucleotides read TGTGCCAGCAGCTTAGCCCGGGCTGGGGCCAACGTCCTGACTTTC.

The V gene is TRBV5-1, the J gene TRBJ1-1, with 10 bases lining up with TRBD1. The CDR3 extends over 17 amino acids. CDR1 and CDR2 (germline): SGHRS, YFSETQ. J lost 3 bases, V lost 0 bases, and 8 bases had no gene match. The CDR3 DNA follows: TGCGCCAGCAGCTTGGGGTTTACCGGGACAGGGGACACTGAAGCTTTCTTT. Translating gives CASSLGFTGTGDTEAFF.

This chain joins TRBV6-6 and TRBJ2-5, with 8 bases identical to TRBD2. With 5 bases clipped from V and 3 bases from J, the junction kept 8 bases outside the gene matches. CDR3 length: 15 residues. Germline assignment: CDR1 MNHNY and CDR2 SVGAGI (reference sequence). The CDR3 protein is CASSSSGGLKETQYF. CDR3 nucleotide sequence: TGTGCCAGCAGTAGCTCGGGGGGGTTGAAAGAGACCCAGTACTTC.

The genes are TRBV4-1 and TRBJ2-3; D is possibly TRBD1 (5 bases). This CDR3 comprises 17 residues. V was pared by 0 bases and J by 0 bases, with 13 bases between. Germline loops: CDR1 MGHRA, CDR2 YSYEKL. CDR3 residues: CASSQDPRGSSTDTQYF. In DNA form, the CDR3 reads TGCGCCAGCAGCCAAGATCCTAGGGGCTCTAGCACAGATACGCAGTATTTT.

The CDR3 DNA reads as TGTGCCAGCAGCCCCTCCCCCTACAGTTCCGCCTACTCTGGGGCCAACGTCCTGACTTTC. Its protein is CASSPSPYSSAYSGANVLTF. The chain couples TRBV14 to TRBJ2-6, with D unclear. The germline V gene has CDR1 SGHDN and CDR2 FVKESK. The CDR3 loop spans 20 amino acids. V was cut by 4 bases and J by 0 bases, with 22 bases left in between.

The chain recombines TRBV11-2 with TRBJ1-2; 10 bases agree with TRBD1. Germline trimming cut 1 base from V and 4 bases from J; bases unmatched to any gene: 6. The CDR3 runs to 16 residues. Germline V gene data show CDR1 as SGHAT and CDR2 as FQNNGV. The CDR3 bases are TGTGCCAGCAGCTTAGGCGGGACAGGGGCTGCCTATGGCTACACCTTC. Encoded protein: CASSLGGTGAAYGYTF.

The CDR3 region has the DNA TGTGCCAGCAGCGTAGACGGGGGGGGCAATCAGCCCCAGCATTTT. It codes for CASSVDGGGNQPQHF. The chain recombines TRBV9 with TRBJ1-5, with D maybe TRBD1 (5 bases). This CDR3 has 15 residues. Trimming stripped 0 bases from V and 2 bases from J, with 9 bases between. Germline V CDR1 and CDR2: SGDLS, YYNGEE.

The chain employs TRBV4-1 and TRBJ1-2; possible D gene TRBD1, 5 bases. Germline assignment: CDR1 MGHRA and CDR2 YSYEKL. The CDR3 loop spans 17 amino acids. The V gene lost 0 bases and the J gene lost 6 bases, with 20 bases spanning the gap. The CDR3 sequence is CASSQDPTGSVSDGYTF. The CDR3 bases are TGCGCCAGCAGCCAAGATCCCACAGGCTCGGTTAGTGATGGCTACACCTTC.

The chain has TRBV6-1 and TRBJ1-5; no firm D call. V gave up 7 bases and J gave up 5 bases, with 9 bases separating them. Germline V lookup: CDR1 MNHNS, CDR2 SASEGT. The CDR3 runs to 12 residues. The CDR3: CASTRKDQPQHF. CDR3 sequence (DNA): TGTGCCAGCACCAGGAAAGATCAGCCCCAGCATTTT.

The chain links TRBV29-1 to TRBJ2-3; D is unresolved. The V end was cut by 5 bases, the J end by 0 bases, with 3 bases between. The CDR3 covers 11 residues. Germline loops: CDR1 SQVTM, CDR2 ANQGSEA. CDR3 nucleotides: TGCAGCGTTTTAAGCACAGATACGCAGTATTTT. It yields the protein CSVLSTDTQYF.

The rearrangement uses TRBV6-5 and TRBJ1-4, with unresolved D. This CDR3 contains 14 residues. Germline CDR1 reads MNHEY; CDR2 reads SVGAGI. Trimming took 6 bases from V and 0 from J, leaving 8 bases between them. DNA of the CDR3: TGTGCCAGCAGGACTTTCGCAACTAATGAAAAACTGTTTTTT. Translating gives CASRTFATNEKLFF.